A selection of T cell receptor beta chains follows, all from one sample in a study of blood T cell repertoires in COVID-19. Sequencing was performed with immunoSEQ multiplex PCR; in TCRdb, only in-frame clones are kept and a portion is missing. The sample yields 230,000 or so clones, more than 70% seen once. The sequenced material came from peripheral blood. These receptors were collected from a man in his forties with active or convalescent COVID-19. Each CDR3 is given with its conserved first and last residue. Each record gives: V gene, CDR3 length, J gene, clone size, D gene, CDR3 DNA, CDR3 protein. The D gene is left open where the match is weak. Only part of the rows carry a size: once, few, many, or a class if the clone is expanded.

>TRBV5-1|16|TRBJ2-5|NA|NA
TGCGCCAGCAGCTTGGCCGAGGGCAGGGGCGGGGAGACCCAGTACTTC
CASSLAEGRGGETQYF
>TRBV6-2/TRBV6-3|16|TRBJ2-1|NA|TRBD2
TGTGCCAGCAGTTACGGAGCGGGGGCCCCCCACAATGAGCAGTTCTTC
CASSYGAGAPHNEQFF
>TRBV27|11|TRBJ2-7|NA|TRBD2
TGTGCCAGCACCCGGGAGGGCGAGCAGTACTTC
CASTREGEQYF
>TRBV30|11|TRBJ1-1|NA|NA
TGTGCCTGGGTGGGGGGGGCGAGTGCTTTCTTT
CAWVGGASAFF
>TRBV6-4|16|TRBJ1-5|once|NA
TGTGCCAGCAGAAACAGAGGACGGACTCGAGGTCAGCCCCAGCATTTT
CASRNRGRTRGQPQHF
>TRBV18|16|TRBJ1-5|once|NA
TGTGCCAGCTCACTTCAAACCGCAGCCGGAGATCAGCCCCAGCATTTT
CASSLQTAAGDQPQHF
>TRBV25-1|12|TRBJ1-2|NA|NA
TGTGCCAGCAGTGAGTACAGGGAAGGCTACACCTTC
CASSEYREGYTF
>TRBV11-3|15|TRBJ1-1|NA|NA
TGTGCCAGCAGCTCGACAGTTTCGTGGACCGGTGAAGCTTTCTTT
CASSSTVSWTGEAFF
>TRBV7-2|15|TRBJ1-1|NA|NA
TGTGCCAGCAGCCCCAGGGCCGTCCAGGGCACTGAAGCTTTCTTT
CASSPRAVQGTEAFF
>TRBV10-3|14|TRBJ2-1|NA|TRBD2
TGTGCCACCTTTGCAGGGACTAGTGTTAATGAGCAGTTCTTC
CATFAGTSVNEQFF
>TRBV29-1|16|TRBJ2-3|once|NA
TGCAGCGTTGAAGATGGCCCAGCGGGTAGCACAGATACGCAGTATTTT
CSVEDGPAGSTDTQYF
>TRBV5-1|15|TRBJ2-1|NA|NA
TGCGCCAGCAGCTTGGGACTAGTCGGTGGCAATGAGCAGTTCTTC
CASSLGLVGGNEQFF
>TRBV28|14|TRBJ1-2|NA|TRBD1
TGTGCCAGCAGGGGACAGGGAGTTCACTATGGCTACACCTTC
CASRGQGVHYGYTF
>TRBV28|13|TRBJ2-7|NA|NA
TGTGCCAGCAGCGGAGAGAGCTCCTACGAGCAGTACTTC
CASSGESSYEQYF
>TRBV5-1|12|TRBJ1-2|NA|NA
TGCGCCAGCAGCTTGGGAGACTATGGCTACACCTTC
CASSLGDYGYTF
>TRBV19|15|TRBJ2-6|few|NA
TGTGCCAGTAGGACAACAGGGACTGGGGCCAACGTCCTGACTTTC
CASRTTGTGANVLTF
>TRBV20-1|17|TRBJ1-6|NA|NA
TGCAGTGCTAGTAGGCAGGGGATCAGCTCCTATAATTCACCCCTCCACTTT
CSASRQGISSYNSPLHF
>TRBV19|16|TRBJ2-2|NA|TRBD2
TGTGCCAGTAGTATGGGATTAGCGGGGGGATCCGGGGAGCTGTTTTTT
CASSMGLAGGSGELFF
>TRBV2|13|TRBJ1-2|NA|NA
TGTGCCAGCAGCGTGAACAGCAATTCGGGCTACACCTTC
CASSVNSNSGYTF
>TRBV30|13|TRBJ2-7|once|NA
TGTGCCTGGGAAGTTGCAGGGGACTACGAGCAGTACTTC
CAWEVAGDYEQYF
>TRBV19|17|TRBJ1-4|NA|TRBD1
TGTGCCAGTAGTATTGGACAGGGGGCTGCAACTAATGAAAAACTGTTTTTT
CASSIGQGAATNEKLFF
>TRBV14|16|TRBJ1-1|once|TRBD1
TGTGCCAGCAGCCGACGACAGGGGCGTTTGAACACTGAAGCTTTCTTT
CASSRRQGRLNTEAFF
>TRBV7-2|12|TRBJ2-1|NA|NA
TGTGCCAGCAGCAGGGACAACAATGAGCAGTTCTTC
CASSRDNNEQFF
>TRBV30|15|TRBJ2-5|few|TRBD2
TGTGCCTGGAAGGGACTAGCGGGGGTAGGAGAGACCCAGTACTTC
CAWKGLAGVGETQYF
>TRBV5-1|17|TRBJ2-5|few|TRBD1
TGCGCCAGCAGCTCCGAACCCGGGACAGGGGGGGGAGAGACCCAGTACTTC
CASSSEPGTGGGETQYF
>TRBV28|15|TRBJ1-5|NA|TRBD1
TGTGCCAGCAGTGCAGGGGGTTACGGCAATCAGCCCCAGCATTTT
CASSAGGYGNQPQHF
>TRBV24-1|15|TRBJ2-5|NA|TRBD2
TGTGCCACCAGTGACCCCGGACTAGCGGGAGAGACCCAGTACTTC
CATSDPGLAGETQYF
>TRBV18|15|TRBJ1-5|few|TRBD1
TGTGCCAGCTCATCCGACAGGGGAACTAATCAGCCCCAGCATTTT
CASSSDRGTNQPQHF
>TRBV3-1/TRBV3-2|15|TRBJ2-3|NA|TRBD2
TGTGCCAGCAGCCGGACTAGCGGGAGGGCAGATACGCAGTATTTT
CASSRTSGRADTQYF
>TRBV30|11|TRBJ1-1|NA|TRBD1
TGTGCCTGGGACAGGGTCTCTGAAGCTTTCTTT
CAWDRVSEAFF
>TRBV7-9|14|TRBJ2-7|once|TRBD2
TGTGCCAGCAGCTTAGCAGGGAGGGCATCCGAGCAGTACTTC
CASSLAGRASEQYF
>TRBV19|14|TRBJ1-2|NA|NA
TGTGCCAGTAGTTCGGGACACCTTAACTATGGCTACACCTTC
CASSSGHLNYGYTF
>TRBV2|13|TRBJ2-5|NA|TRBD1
TGTGCCAGCAGTGGGACAGGGCAAGGGACCCAGTACTTC
CASSGTGQGTQYF
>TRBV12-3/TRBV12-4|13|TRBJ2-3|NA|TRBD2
TGTGCCAGCAGCATGGGAGGGACAGATACGCAGTATTTT
CASSMGGTDTQYF
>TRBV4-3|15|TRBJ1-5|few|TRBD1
TGCGCCAGCAGCCAAGAACAGGGGGACAATCAGCCCCAGCATTTT
CASSQEQGDNQPQHF
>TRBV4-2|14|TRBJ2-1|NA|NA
TGTGCCAGCAGCCAAGATCACTCCTACAATGAGCAGTTCTTC
CASSQDHSYNEQFF
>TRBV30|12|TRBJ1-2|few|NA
TGTGCCTTCGAGGAGCCTAACTATTTCTACACCTTC
CAFEEPNYFYTF
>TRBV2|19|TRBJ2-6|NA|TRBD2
TGTGCCAGCAGGAGGGGGGGGACTAGCGGGATATCTGGGGCCAACGTCCTGACTTTC
CASRRGGTSGISGANVLTF
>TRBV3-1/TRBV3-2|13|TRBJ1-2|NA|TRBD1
TGTGCCAGCAGCCCAGGACAGGGGGATGGCTACACCTTC
CASSPGQGDGYTF
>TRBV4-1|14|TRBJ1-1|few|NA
TGCGCCAGCAGCCCTGATCGGGGAGGGACTGAAGCTTTCTTT
CASSPDRGGTEAFF
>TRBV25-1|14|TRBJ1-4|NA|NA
TGTGCCAGCACCGGACAGCTTCACAATGAAAAACTGTTTTTT
CASTGQLHNEKLFF
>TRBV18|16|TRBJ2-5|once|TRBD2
TGTGCCAGCTCACGCGGACTAGCGGAAGCTTTGGAGACCCAGTACTTC
CASSRGLAEALETQYF
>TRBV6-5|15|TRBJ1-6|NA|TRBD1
TGTGCCAGCAGCTTGGACAGGGAAAAGCGGTCACCCCTCCACTTT
CASSLDREKRSPLHF
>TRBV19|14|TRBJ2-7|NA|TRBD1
TGTGCCAGTAGTCCTGGGACAGTTGCCTACGAGCAGTACTTC
CASSPGTVAYEQYF
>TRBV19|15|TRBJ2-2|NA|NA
TGTGCCAGTAGTATAGTGCCTAGATCTCCCGGGGAGCTGTTTTTT
CASSIVPRSPGELFF
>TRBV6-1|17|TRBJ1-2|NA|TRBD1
TGTGCCAGCAGTGATGGACAGGGGGTGAGGGCTAACTATGGCTACACCTTC
CASSDGQGVRANYGYTF
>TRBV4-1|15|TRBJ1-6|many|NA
TGCGCCAGCAGCCAAGATGGGCAATATAATTCACCCCTCCACTTT
CASSQDGQYNSPLHF
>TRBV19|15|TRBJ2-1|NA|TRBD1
TGTGCCAGTAGTGGACAGGGGAGCTCCTACAATGAGCAGTTCTTC
CASSGQGSSYNEQFF
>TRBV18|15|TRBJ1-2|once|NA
TGTGCCAGCTCACCACCACGAGGCGTAGGCTATGGCTACACCTTC
CASSPPRGVGYGYTF
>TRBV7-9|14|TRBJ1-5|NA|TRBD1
TGTGCCAGCAGCCCCGGGACAGGGGGTCAGCCCCAGCATTTT
CASSPGTGGQPQHF
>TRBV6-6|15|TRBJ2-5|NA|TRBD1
TGTGCCAGTCACCCGAAACAGACAGGGCAAGAGACCCAGTACTTC
CASHPKQTGQETQYF
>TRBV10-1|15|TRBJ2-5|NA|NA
TGCGCCAGCAGTGAGTCTCGAACAGGCCAAGAGACCCAGTACTTC
CASSESRTGQETQYF
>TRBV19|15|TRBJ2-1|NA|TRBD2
TGTGCCAGTAGTCCCCGACTAGCGGGGCACAATGAGCAGTTCTTC
CASSPRLAGHNEQFF
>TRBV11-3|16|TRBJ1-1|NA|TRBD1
TGTGCCAGCAGCTTAGCCGACAGGGCATTGAACACTGAAGCTTTCTTT
CASSLADRALNTEAFF
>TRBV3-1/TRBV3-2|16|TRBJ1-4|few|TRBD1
TGTGCCAGCAGCCAAGATTTCGGGACAGCGAATGAAAAACTGTTTTTT
CASSQDFGTANEKLFF
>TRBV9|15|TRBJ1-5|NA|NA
TGTGCCAGCAGCGTAGGGCACCCTAGCAATCAGCCCCAGCATTTT
CASSVGHPSNQPQHF
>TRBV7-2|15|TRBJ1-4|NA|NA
TGTGCCAGCAGCTCGACATCTCAGAGCAATGAAAAACTGTTTTTT
CASSSTSQSNEKLFF
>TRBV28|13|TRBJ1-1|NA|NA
TGTGCCGGGACGGACAGCATCAACACTGAAGCTTTCTTT
CAGTDSINTEAFF
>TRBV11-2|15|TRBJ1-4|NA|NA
TGTGCCAGCAGCCCCCGTTTCGCCGCGGGTGAAAAACTGTTTTTT
CASSPRFAAGEKLFF
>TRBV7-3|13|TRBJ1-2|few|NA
TGTGCCAGCAGCTCGGAAAGGGAGAGCGGCTACACCTTC
CASSSERESGYTF